This entry lists 30 T cell receptor beta chains sequenced from one sample in a study of T cell responses to AZD1222 COVID-19 vaccine. Method: immunoSEQ multiplex PCR; TCRdb's copy keeps in-frame clones and lacks some. The table records 150,000 or so clones, 94% of them present only once. Source: peripheral blood, taken 28 days after the second AZD1222 dose. The receptor source for this set is an adult who received the AZD1222 COVID-19 vaccine.

The chain employs TRBV10-2 and TRBJ2-1, with 10 bases lining up with TRBD2. Per germline, CDR1 WSHSY and CDR2 SAAADI. Unmatched junction bases numbered 8, after V lost 5 bases and J lost 7 bases. The CDR3 has 15 amino acids. CDR3 nucleotides: TGCGCCAGCAGTTCCGGGACTAGCGATATGAATGAGCAGTTCTTC. It encodes CASSSGTSDMNEQFF.

On this clone itself: A junction boundary mismatches the germline segment, possibly from a read error. V and J are TRBV7-9 and TRBJ2-2; no clear D. Germline CDR1 is SEHNR and CDR2 is FQNEAQ (reference sequence). The CDR3 consists of 13 residues. CDR3 sequence reads: CARRAGNTGELFF. The CDR3 DNA follows: TGTGCCCGCAGAGCCGGGAACACCGGGGAGCTGTTTTTT.

The rearrangement uses TRBV5-1 and TRBJ2-6; D remains ambiguous. This CDR3 is built from 16 residues. Looked up from germline, CDR1 is SGHRS and CDR2 is YFSETQ. V lost 0 bases, J lost 0 bases, and 7 bases lay in between. The CDR3 bases are TGCGCCAGCAGCTTGGCCGTTACCTCTGGGGCCAACGTCCTGACTTTC. Translated, it gives CASSLAVTSGANVLTF.

Written as DNA, the CDR3 is TGTGCCAGCAGTGAGTCTCGACAGGTAGATCAGCCCCAGCATTTT. Protein product: CASSESRQVDQPQHF. The rearrangement links TRBV2 to TRBJ1-5; maybe TRBD1 (6 bases). In germline, CDR1 is SNHLY, CDR2 FYNNEI. The V end lost 3 bases, the J end lost 5 bases, and 14 bases lay between the germline ends. CDR3 size: 15 residues.

The J gene is TRBJ2-3, the V gene TRBV27; TRBD2 matches 13 bases. The V and J ends lost 0 bases and 4 bases, in that order; junction bases with no gene match: 4. This CDR3 comprises 17 residues. Germline lookup yields CDR1 MNHEY and CDR2 SMNVEV (reference sequence). This CDR3 is CASSLSFTSGRADTQYF. CDR3 coding DNA: TGTGCCAGCAGTTTATCCTTCACTAGCGGGAGGGCAGATACGCAGTATTTT.

This clone was seen just once. The chain carries TRBV18 and TRBJ1-2; 12 bases map to TRBD1. The CDR3 length is 15 residues. CDR1 KGHSH and CDR2 LQKENI come from the germline V gene. Germline trimming cut 0 bases from V and 8 bases from J; bases unmatched to any gene: 4. The chain's CDR3 is CASSPPGQGARGYTF. CDR3 nucleotides: TGTGCCAGCTCACCACCGGGACAGGGGGCTCGAGGCTACACCTTC.

The chain carries TRBV29-1 and TRBJ2-3; D may be TRBD1 or TRBD2 (5 bases each). The V gene's germline CDR1 is SQVTM and CDR2 ANQGSEA. The V end lost 5 bases, the J end lost 0 bases, and 15 bases lay between the germline ends. The CDR3 is 15 residues long. CDR3 DNA sequence: TGCAGCGTTAACCGGGGCGGCCGTAGCACAGATACGCAGTATTTT. Translated: CSVNRGGRSTDTQYF.

This rearrangement joins TRBV11-2 to TRBJ1-6; D call uncertain. Trimming took 6 bases from V and 11 from J, leaving 11 bases between them. The CDR3 contains 12 residues. Germline V gene lookup returns CDR1 SGHAT and CDR2 FQNNGV. CDR3 residues: CASRSGLTPLHF. DNA for the CDR3: TGTGCCAGCAGGAGCGGCCTCACACCCCTCCACTTT.

This clone is a singleton in its sample. This chain connects TRBV30 to TRBJ1-1, with D possibly TRBD1 on 5 matching bases. V dropped 2 bases and J dropped 5 bases, with 15 bases sitting between them. There are 14 residues in the CDR3. Germline CDR1 GTSNPN, CDR2 SVGIG (reference sequence). CDR3 DNA: TGTGCCTGGAGTCCCCCTGGGGCTCGGACTGAAGCTTTCTTT. Translating it yields CAWSPPGARTEAFF.

This clone was seen just once. The rearrangement joins TRBV15 to TRBJ2-1; D possibly corresponds to TRBD2 (6 bases). V lost 4 bases and J 4 bases, leaving 14 bases between the germline ends. The CDR3 is 15 amino acids. Germline V gene lookup returns CDR1 LNHNV and CDR2 YYDKDF (reference sequence). CDR3 sequence reads: CATSIGLAVYNEQFF. The DNA of the CDR3 is TGTGCCACCAGCATAGGGTTAGCGGTATACAATGAGCAGTTCTTC.

The chain carries TRBV7-2 and TRBJ2-7; D not certain. Germline CDR1 SGHTA, CDR2 FQGNSA. The CDR3 contains 13 residues. V was trimmed by 1 base and J by 6 bases, leaving 10 bases between them. CDR3 bases: TGTGCCAGCAGCTTAGTGTTTTCGGGCGAGCAGTACTTC. Its translation is CASSLVFSGEQYF. The whole variable domain, filled in from reference TRBV7-2 and TRBJ2-7, reads GAGVSQSPSNKVTEKGKDVELRCDPISGHTALYWYRQSLGQGLEFLIYFQGNSAPDKSGLPSDRFSAERTGGSVSTLTIQRTQQEDSAVYLCASSLVFSGEQYFGPGTRLTVT.

The CDR3, as DNA: TGTGCCAGCAGCTTAGCAGGGGGAGGGAATCAGCCCCAGCATTTT. Its translation: CASSLAGGGNQPQHF. The rearrangement joins TRBV7-8 to TRBJ1-5; D may be TRBD1 (6 bases). The CDR3 consists of 15 residues. V was trimmed by 0 bases and J by 4 bases, leaving 10 bases between them. Germline V CDR1 and CDR2: SGHVS, FQNEAQ. Complete variable domain (other parts from reference TRBV7-8 and TRBJ1-5): GAGVSQSPRYKVAKRGQDVALRCDPISGHVSLFWYQQALGQGPEFLTYFQNEAQLDKSGLPSDRFFAERPEGSVSTLKIQRTQQEDSAVYLCASSLAGGGNQPQHFGDGTRLSIL.

The CDR3 nucleotides are TGTGCCTGGAGTGTCGGGACTAGCGGGAGGGCCATTTCGAATGAGCAGTTCTTC. Its protein is CAWSVGTSGRAISNEQFF. V is TRBV30 and J is TRBJ2-1; 16 bases are a match to TRBD2. The CDR3 loop spans 18 amino acids. Germline CDR1 GTSNPN, CDR2 SVGIG (reference sequence). The V gene end was trimmed by 0 bases and the J gene end by 7 bases; junction bases not matched to a gene: 9.

This clone was recorded only once. The V call is TRBV9, the J call TRBJ1-3; D gene unclear. Germline V gene sequence: CDR1 SGDLS, CDR2 YYNGEE. Trimming took 2 bases from V and 2 from J, leaving 8 bases between them. The CDR3 is made up of 14 amino acids. The CDR3 region is CASSVTGPGNTIYF. In DNA form, the CDR3 reads TGTGCCAGCAGCGTCACCGGGCCTGGAAACACCATATATTTT.

This rearrangement joins TRBV7-6 to TRBJ2-3; D remains unclear. The length of the CDR3 is 15 residues. Trimming shortened V by 5 bases and J by 0 bases, and 12 bases separated the two germline ends. Germline V gene sequence: CDR1 SGHVS, CDR2 FNYEAQ. The CDR3 coding sequence is TGTGCCAGCAGCACCTTCGCCTCTAGCACAGATACGCAGTATTTT. It encodes CASSTFASSTDTQYF.

This chain joins TRBV30 and TRBJ2-1, with TRBD2 identical over 8 bases. Unmatched junction bases numbered 14, after V lost 2 bases and J lost 8 bases. Germline lookup yields CDR1 GTSNPN and CDR2 SVGIG (reference sequence). This CDR3 comprises 16 residues. CDR3 DNA: TGTGCCTGGAGTAGCCGGGGCGGGAGGCTAATCTATGAGCAGTTCTTC. Protein: CAWSSRGGRLIYEQFF.

The genes are TRBV9 and TRBJ2-7; 9 bases align to TRBD2. The germline gives CDR1 SGDLS, CDR2 YYNGEE. The V and J ends lost 2 bases and 6 bases, in that order; junction bases with no gene match: 12. The CDR3 loop spans 16 amino acids. CDR3 amino acids: CASSVSREAGGGEQYF. CDR3 DNA: TGTGCCAGCAGCGTTTCACGGGAGGCGGGAGGGGGCGAGCAGTACTTC.

The chain links TRBV15 to TRBJ2-6; 8 bases are a match to TRBD1. Per germline, CDR1 LNHNV and CDR2 YYDKDF (reference sequence). The length of the CDR3 is 18 residues. Trimming cost V 0 bases and J 2 bases; bases outside gene matches: 6. For the CDR3, the DNA is TGTGCCACCAGCAGAGATATAGCAGGGGGCGCTGGGGCCAACGTCCTGACTTTC. Its protein is CATSRDIAGGAGANVLTF.

The V and J genes are TRBV10-1 and TRBJ2-3, with TRBD2 as a possible D gene (5 bases). V dropped 2 bases and J dropped 0 bases, with 6 bases sitting between them. The CDR3 sequence is 14 residues long. Looked up from germline, CDR1 is WNHNN and CDR2 is SYGVQD (reference sequence). CDR3 region: CASSEGGSTDTQYF. The CDR3 region has the DNA TGCGCCAGCAGTGAGGGAGGAAGCACAGATACGCAGTATTTT.

The J gene is TRBJ1-6, the V gene TRBV7-2; D is uncertain. Germline CDR1 SGHTA, CDR2 FQGNSA. This CDR3 is 14 amino acids long. Trimming cost V 2 bases and J 5 bases, with 7 bases left between them. The CDR3 reads CASSLTTDNSPLHF. DNA of the CDR3: TGTGCCAGCAGCTTAACGACGGATAATTCACCCCTCCACTTT.

In this sample, this clone turned up a few times. This chain uses TRBV28 with TRBJ2-1; the D gene is possibly TRBD2 (6 bases). The CDR3 is made up of 15 amino acids. The V and J ends lost 5 bases and 6 bases respectively, with 17 bases between them. CDR1 MDHEN and CDR2 SYDVKM come from the germline V gene. The CDR3 reads CASSPAGPPTNEQFF. The CDR3, as DNA: TGTGCCAGCAGTCCCGCGGGGCCTCCTACCAATGAGCAGTTCTTC.

The chain couples TRBV5-6 to TRBJ1-2; no firm D call. Trimming removed 6 bases at V and 8 bases at J, with 20 bases between. CDR3 length: 14 amino acids. Germline-derived CDR1 and CDR2 are SGHDT and YYEEEE. CDR3 nucleotide sequence: TGTGCCAGCACCCCCGATTCCCAGGTTAGGGGCTACACCTTC. It yields the protein CASTPDSQVRGYTF.

The genes are TRBV10-3 and TRBJ2-7; 12 bases align to TRBD2. The CDR3 spans 15 residues. The ends lost 7 bases at V and 2 bases at J; junction bases unmatched: 6. Germline V CDR1 and CDR2: ENHRY, SYGVKD. The CDR3 region is CAITDGTSGPYEQYF. CDR3 sequence (DNA): TGTGCCATCACCGACGGGACTAGCGGGCCCTACGAGCAGTACTTC.

This clone was picked up one time. V is TRBV7-2 and J is TRBJ1-5; 8 bases are shared with TRBD1. The CDR3 extends over 16 amino acids. V lost 1 base, J lost 4 bases, and 6 bases stayed unmatched. Germline CDR1 and CDR2: SGHTA and FQGNSA. CDR3 residues: CASSLGQGARNQPQHF. The DNA of the CDR3 is TGTGCCAGCAGCTTAGGGCAGGGGGCACGGAATCAGCCCCAGCATTTT.

The chain has TRBV7-3 and TRBJ2-3; 16 bases match TRBD2. V gave up 5 bases and J gave up 4 bases; unmatched junction bases: 9. This CDR3 region has 18 residues. CDR1 is SGHTA and CDR2 is FQGTGA in the germline V gene. CDR3: CASSQWGLAGGSPDTQYF. CDR3 sequence (DNA): TGTGCCAGCAGCCAGTGGGGACTAGCGGGAGGGAGCCCAGATACGCAGTATTTT.

The chain employs TRBV28 and TRBJ2-7; 7 bases are a match to TRBD1. Per germline, CDR1 MDHEN and CDR2 SYDVKM. This CDR3 comprises 17 residues. With V trimmed by 7 bases and J by 3 bases, 18 bases remained unmatched. CDR3 bases: TGTGCCAGCACTAATACCGGGACAGCCCGGGGAATCTACGAGCAGTACTTC. Encoded protein: CASTNTGTARGIYEQYF.

The chain uses TRBV19 and TRBJ2-1, with TRBD2 identical over 12 bases. V lost 3 bases, J lost 4 bases, and 4 bases stayed unmatched. The CDR3 is made up of 16 amino acids. Germline V gives CDR1 LNHDA, CDR2 SQIVND (reference sequence). Here the CDR3 reads CASSIRTSGAYNEQFF. In nucleotides, the CDR3 is TGTGCCAGTAGTATCCGGACTAGCGGGGCTTACAATGAGCAGTTCTTC.

The table lists this clone with a count of one. J is TRBJ2-1 and V is TRBV12-3 or TRBV12-4, with D uncertain. V was cut by 1 base and J by 7 bases, with 2 bases left in between. The CDR3 extends over 11 amino acids. For the CDR3, the DNA is TGTGCCAGCAGTTTAGAGAATGAGCAGTTCTTC. Protein sequence: CASSLENEQFF.

This rearrangement joins TRBV19 to TRBJ2-7; D ambiguous. Germline loops: CDR1 LNHDA, CDR2 SQIVND (reference sequence). Trimming stripped 1 base from V and 3 bases from J, with 13 bases between. The CDR3 runs 15 residues. The CDR3 protein is CASSIAYGENYEQYF. CDR3 sequence (DNA): TGTGCCAGTAGTATAGCCTACGGAGAAAACTACGAGCAGTACTTC.

The V and J genes are TRBV5-1 and TRBJ2-5; D is unclear. This CDR3 has 15 residues. CDR1 is SGHRS and CDR2 is YFSETQ in the germline V gene. Trimming shortened V by 3 bases and J by 1 base, and 13 bases separated the two germline ends. CDR3 nucleotide sequence: TGCGCCAGCAGCTGGGCCCAGCGCAGCCAAGAGACCCAGTACTTC. Translating gives CASSWAQRSQETQYF.